The 8 T cell receptor beta chains below come from one sample, sequenced in a study of early T cells in non-severe SARS-CoV-2 infection. MiXCR, applied by TCRdb to the 5' RACE reads, yields one record per CDR3 protein. This table holds tens of thousands of distinct CDR3 sequences, 4.5% to 6% found once. Sequencing was performed on whole blood. The receptors shown here come from an adult who was a healthcare worker with PCR-confirmed SARS-CoV-2 infection or an uninfected control (not recorded which).

The V gene is TRBV6-2 or TRBV6-3, the J gene TRBJ2-7; 7 bases agree with TRBD2. The V segment lost 6 bases and the J segment 5 bases; nucleotides outside the gene matches: 10. This CDR3 comprises 14 residues. Germline lookup yields CDR1 MNHEY and CDR2 SVGEGT. As DNA, the CDR3 is TGTGCCAGCAGAACCCGCGGACTAGTAGACGAGCAGTACTTC. The encoded protein is CASRTRGLVDEQYF.

The CDR3 sequence: CASSYDREGEQYF. CDR3 nucleotides: TGTGCCAGCAGTTACGACAGGGAAGGAGAGCAGTACTTC. The V and J genes are TRBV6-5 and TRBJ2-7; 7 bases agree with TRBD1. After removal of 2 bases from V and 7 bases from J, the junction contained 5 bases not matched to a gene. This CDR3 has 13 amino acids. CDR1 is MNHEY and CDR2 is SVGAGI in the germline V gene.

This clonotype was picked up many times. The chain employs TRBV5-6 and TRBJ2-5; 9 bases line up with TRBD2. J gave up 5 bases and V 2 bases, and 4 bases lay outside the gene matches. The CDR3 runs to 14 residues. The germline gives CDR1 SGHDT, CDR2 YYEEEE. This chain's CDR3 is CASSFSSGDETQYF. The CDR3 region has the DNA TGTGCCAGCAGCTTTTCTAGCGGGGATGAGACCCAGTACTTC.

In this sample, this clonotype turned up many times. The chain links TRBV4-1 to TRBJ2-1; 14 nucleotides match TRBD2. V was pared by 1 base and J by 4 bases, with 3 bases of the junction left unmatched. This CDR3 comprises 17 residues. Germline V CDR1 and CDR2: MGHRA, YSYEKL. CDR3 sequence reads: CASSQGTSGGSYNEQFF. The DNA of the CDR3 is TGCGCCAGCAGCCAAGGGACTAGCGGGGGGTCGTACAATGAGCAGTTCTTC.

The chain recombines TRBV11-3 with TRBJ2-7; tentatively, D is TRBD1 (6 bases). V lost 2 bases and J lost 3, with 14 bases in between. The CDR3 runs 15 residues. Germline V lookup: CDR1 SGHNT, CDR2 YENEEA. CDR3 DNA sequence: TGTGCCAGCAGCTTATCTTATGGGGGCCGCTACGAGCAGTACTTC. The encoded protein is CASSLSYGGRYEQYF.

The table lists this clonotype with a few counts. The rearrangement uses TRBV6-1 and TRBJ2-3; 8 bases agree with TRBD1. Germline lookup yields CDR1 MNHNS and CDR2 SASEGT. The CDR3 consists of 16 residues. V was clipped by 0 bases and J by 4 bases; unmatched bases: 6. The CDR3 DNA follows: TGTGCCAGCAGTGAAGCACCAGGGGGCGAGGCAGATACGCAGTATTTT. This gives the protein CASSEAPGGEADTQYF.

This clonotype occurred many times. CDR3 sequence (DNA): TGCAGTGCTAGAGCAAACCCGGGACGAGAGTTTGAAGCTTTCTTT. It is translated as CSARANPGREFEAFF. The chain employs TRBV20-1 and TRBJ1-1, with D perhaps TRBD1 (5 bases). The CDR3 totals 15 residues. Germline lookup yields CDR1 DFQATT and CDR2 SNEGSKA (reference sequence). With 1 base removed from V and 7 bases from J, the gap between germline ends came to 19 bases.

The table lists this clonotype with many counts. The V and J genes are TRBV7-2 and TRBJ2-3, with D possibly being TRBD2 (5 bases). The germline CDR1 and CDR2 sequences are SGHTA and FQGNSA. V lost 5 bases and J 2 bases, leaving 14 bases between the germline ends. The CDR3 is 15 residues long. Here the CDR3 DNA reads TGTGCCAGCAGCCCCCAGTCGAGGGCCACAGATACGCAGTATTTT. This translates into CASSPQSRATDTQYF.